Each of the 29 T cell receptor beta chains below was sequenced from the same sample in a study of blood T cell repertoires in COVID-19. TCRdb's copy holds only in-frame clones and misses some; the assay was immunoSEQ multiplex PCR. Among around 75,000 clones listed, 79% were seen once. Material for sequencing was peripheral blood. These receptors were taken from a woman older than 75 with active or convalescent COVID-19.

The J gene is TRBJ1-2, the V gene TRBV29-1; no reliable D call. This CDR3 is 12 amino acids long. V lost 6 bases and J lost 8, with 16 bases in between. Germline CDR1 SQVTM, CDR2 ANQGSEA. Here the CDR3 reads CSVDDTMVGYTF. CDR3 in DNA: TGCAGCGTAGATGACACGATGGTCGGCTACACCTTC.

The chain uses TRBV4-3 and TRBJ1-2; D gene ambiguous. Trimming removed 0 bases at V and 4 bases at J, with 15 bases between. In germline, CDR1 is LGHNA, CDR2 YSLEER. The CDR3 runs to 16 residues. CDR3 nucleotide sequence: TGCGCCAGCAGCCAAGATTCGCGGGGTATGTTCTATGGCTACACCTTC. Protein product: CASSQDSRGMFYGYTF.

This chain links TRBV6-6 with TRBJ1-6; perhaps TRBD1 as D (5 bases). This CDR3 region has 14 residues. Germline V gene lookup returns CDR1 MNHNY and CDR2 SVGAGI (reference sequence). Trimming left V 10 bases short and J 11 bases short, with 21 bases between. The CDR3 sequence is CATHQGDYPTPLHF. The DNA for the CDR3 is TGTGCCACCCATCAAGGGGATTACCCAACACCCCTCCACTTT.

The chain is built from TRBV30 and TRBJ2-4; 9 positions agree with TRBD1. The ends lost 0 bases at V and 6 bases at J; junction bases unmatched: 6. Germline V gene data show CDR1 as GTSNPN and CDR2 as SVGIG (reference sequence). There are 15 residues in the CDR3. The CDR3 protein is CAWSVRTGVRNIQYF. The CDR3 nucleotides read TGTGCCTGGAGTGTAAGGACAGGGGTGAGAAACATTCAGTACTTC.

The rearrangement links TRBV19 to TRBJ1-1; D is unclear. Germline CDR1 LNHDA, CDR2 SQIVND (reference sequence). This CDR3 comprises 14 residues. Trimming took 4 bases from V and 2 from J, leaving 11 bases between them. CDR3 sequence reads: CASSTPPGNTEAFF. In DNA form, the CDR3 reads TGTGCCAGTAGTACCCCTCCGGGTAACACTGAAGCTTTCTTT.

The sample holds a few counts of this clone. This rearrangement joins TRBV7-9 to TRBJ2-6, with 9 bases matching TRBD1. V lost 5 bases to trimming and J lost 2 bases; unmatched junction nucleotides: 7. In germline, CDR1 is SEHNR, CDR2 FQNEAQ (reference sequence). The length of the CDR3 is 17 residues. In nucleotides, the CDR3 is TGTGCCAGCAGCCCCAGGACAGGGGATCCTGGGGCCAACGTCCTGACTTTC. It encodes CASSPRTGDPGANVLTF.

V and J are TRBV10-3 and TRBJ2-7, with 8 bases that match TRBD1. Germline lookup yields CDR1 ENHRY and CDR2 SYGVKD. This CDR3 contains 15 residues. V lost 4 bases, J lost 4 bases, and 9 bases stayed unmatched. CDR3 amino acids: CAISGGTGSRYEQYF. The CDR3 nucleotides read TGTGCCATCAGTGGGGGGACAGGTTCACGATACGAGCAGTACTTC.

The CDR3 nucleotides read TGCGCCAGCAGGGGCTCCCTTCGGGAAGAGCAGTACTTC. It encodes CASRGSLREEQYF. The chain uses TRBV5-1 and TRBJ2-7, with D possibly being TRBD2 (5 bases). Per the germline V gene, CDR1 is SGHRS and CDR2 is YFSETQ. The germline V and J ends were trimmed by 5 bases and 7 bases, with 16 bases remaining between them. The CDR3 runs 13 residues.

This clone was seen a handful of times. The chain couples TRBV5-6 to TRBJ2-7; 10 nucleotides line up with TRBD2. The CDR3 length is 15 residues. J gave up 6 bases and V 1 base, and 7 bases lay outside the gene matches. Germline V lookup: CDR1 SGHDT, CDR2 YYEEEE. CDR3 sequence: CASSLIASGSLEQYF. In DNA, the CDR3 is TGTGCCAGCAGCTTGATTGCTAGCGGGAGTCTCGAGCAGTACTTC.

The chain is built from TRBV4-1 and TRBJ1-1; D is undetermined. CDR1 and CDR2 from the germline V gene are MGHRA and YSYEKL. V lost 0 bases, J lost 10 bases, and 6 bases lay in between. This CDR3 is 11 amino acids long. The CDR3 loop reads CASSQETRAFF. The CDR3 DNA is TGCGCCAGCAGCCAAGAGACTCGAGCTTTCTTT.

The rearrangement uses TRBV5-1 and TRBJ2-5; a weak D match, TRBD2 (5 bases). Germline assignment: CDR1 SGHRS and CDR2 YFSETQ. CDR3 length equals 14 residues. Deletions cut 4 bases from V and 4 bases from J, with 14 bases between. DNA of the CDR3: TGCGCCAGCAGCCCGTCTAGCCCGCCAGAGACCCAGTACTTC. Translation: CASSPSSPPETQYF.

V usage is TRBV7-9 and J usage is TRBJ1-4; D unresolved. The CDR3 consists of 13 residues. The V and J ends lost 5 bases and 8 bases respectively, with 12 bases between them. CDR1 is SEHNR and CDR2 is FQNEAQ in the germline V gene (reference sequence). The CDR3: CASSEGKWEKLFF. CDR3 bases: TGTGCCAGCAGCGAGGGCAAGTGGGAAAAACTGTTTTTT.

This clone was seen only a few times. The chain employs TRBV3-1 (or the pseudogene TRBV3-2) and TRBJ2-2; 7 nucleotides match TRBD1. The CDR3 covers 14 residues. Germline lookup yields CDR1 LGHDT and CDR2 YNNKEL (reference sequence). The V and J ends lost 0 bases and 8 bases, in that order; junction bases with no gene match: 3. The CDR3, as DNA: TGTGCCAGCAGCCAAGATTCGGACAGGGGGGAGCTGTTTTTT. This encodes CASSQDSDRGELFF.

The CDR3 loop reads CASSSRPGQVMNTEAFF. In DNA form, the CDR3 reads TGTGCCAGCAGCTCGCGACCGGGACAGGTCATGAACACTGAAGCTTTCTTT. The chain employs TRBV7-2 and TRBJ1-1; 8 nucleotides match TRBD1. This CDR3 is 17 amino acids long. Germline V gives CDR1 SGHTA, CDR2 FQGNSA. V shed 4 bases, J shed 0 bases, and the junction held 10 bases outside the gene matches.

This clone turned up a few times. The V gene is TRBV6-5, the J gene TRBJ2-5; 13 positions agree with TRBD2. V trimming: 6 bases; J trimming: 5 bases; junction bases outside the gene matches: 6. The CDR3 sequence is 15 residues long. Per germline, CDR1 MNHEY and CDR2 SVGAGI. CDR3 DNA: TGTGCCAGCAGCATCGGGACTAGCGGGACGGAGACCCAGTACTTC. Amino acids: CASSIGTSGTETQYF.

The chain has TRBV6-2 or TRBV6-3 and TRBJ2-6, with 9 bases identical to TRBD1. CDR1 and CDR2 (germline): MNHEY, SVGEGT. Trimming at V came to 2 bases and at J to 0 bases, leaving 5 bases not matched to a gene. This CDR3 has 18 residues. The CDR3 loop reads CASSYLQGANSGANVLTF. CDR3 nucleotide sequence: TGTGCCAGCAGTTACCTACAGGGGGCTAACTCTGGGGCCAACGTCCTGACTTTC.

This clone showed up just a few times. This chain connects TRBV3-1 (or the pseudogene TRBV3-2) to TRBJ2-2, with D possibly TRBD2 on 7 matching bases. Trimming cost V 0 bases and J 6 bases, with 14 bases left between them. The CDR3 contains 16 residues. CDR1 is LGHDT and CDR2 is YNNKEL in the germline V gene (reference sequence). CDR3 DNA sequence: TGTGCCAGCAGCCAAGATTTCGGGGGGCTGGCCGGGGAGCTGTTTTTT. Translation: CASSQDFGGLAGELFF.

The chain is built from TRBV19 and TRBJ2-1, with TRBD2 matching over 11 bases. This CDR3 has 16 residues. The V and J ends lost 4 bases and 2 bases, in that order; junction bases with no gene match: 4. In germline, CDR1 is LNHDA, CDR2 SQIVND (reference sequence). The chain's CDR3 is CASSTLLAGAYNEQFF. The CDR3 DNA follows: TGTGCCAGTAGTACCCTACTAGCGGGGGCCTACAATGAGCAGTTCTTC.

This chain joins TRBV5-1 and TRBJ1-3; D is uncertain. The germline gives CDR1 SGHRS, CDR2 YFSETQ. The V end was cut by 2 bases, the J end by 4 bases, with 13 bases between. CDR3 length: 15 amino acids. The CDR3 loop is CASSFSGAKGNTIYF. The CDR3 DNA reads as TGCGCCAGCAGCTTTTCGGGAGCGAAAGGAAACACCATATATTTT.

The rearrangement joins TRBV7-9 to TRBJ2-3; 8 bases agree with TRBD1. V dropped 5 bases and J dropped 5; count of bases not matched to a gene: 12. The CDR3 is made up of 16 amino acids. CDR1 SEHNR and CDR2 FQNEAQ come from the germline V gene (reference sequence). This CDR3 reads CASSPAGGESVDTQYF. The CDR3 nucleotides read TGTGCCAGCAGCCCAGCAGGGGGCGAGAGTGTAGATACGCAGTATTTT. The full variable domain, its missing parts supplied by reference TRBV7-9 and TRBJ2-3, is DTGVSQNPRHKITKRGQNVTFRCDPISEHNRLYWYRQTLGQGPEFLTYFQNEAQLEKSRLLSDRFSAERPKGSFSTLEIQRTEQGDSAMYLCASSPAGGESVDTQYFGPGTRLTVL.

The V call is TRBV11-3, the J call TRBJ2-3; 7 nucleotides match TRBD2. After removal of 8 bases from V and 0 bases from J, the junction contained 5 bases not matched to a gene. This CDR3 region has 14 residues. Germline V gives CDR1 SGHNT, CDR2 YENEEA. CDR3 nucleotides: TGTGCCAGCCAGCGGGACCCCAGCACAGATACGCAGTATTTT. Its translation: CASQRDPSTDTQYF.

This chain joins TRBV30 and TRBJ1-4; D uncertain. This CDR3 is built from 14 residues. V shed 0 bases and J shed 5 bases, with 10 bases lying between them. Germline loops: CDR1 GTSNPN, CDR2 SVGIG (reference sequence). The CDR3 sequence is CAWSVSLFNEKLFF. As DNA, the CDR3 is TGTGCCTGGAGTGTGTCCCTATTCAATGAAAAACTGTTTTTT.

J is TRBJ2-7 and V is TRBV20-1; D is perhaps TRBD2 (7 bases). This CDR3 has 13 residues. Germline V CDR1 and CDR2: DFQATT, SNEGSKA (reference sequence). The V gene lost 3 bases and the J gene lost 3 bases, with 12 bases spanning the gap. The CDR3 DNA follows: TGCAGTGCTAGTCAGGGAGGGGGCTACGAGCAGTACTTC. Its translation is CSASQGGGYEQYF.

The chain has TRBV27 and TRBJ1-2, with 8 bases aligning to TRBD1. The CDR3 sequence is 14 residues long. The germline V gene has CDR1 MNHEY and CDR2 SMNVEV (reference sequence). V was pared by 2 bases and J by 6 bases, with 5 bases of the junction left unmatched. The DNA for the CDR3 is TGTGCCAGCAGTTTAATCTACAGGGGGAATGGCTACACCTTC. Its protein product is CASSLIYRGNGYTF.

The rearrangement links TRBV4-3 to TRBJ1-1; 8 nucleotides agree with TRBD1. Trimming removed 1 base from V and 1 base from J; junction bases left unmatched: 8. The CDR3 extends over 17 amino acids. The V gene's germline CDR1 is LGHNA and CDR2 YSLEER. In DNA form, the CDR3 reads TGCGCCAGCAGCCAAGCTAGGGGGACAGGCAAGAACACTGAAGCTTTCTTT. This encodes CASSQARGTGKNTEAFF.

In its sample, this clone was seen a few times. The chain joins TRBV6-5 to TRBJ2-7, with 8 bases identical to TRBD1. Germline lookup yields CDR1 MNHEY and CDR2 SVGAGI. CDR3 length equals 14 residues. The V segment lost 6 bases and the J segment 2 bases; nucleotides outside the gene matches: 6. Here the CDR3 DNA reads TGTGCCAGCAGACGAGGACAGGGAACCTACGAGCAGTACTTC. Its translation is CASRRGQGTYEQYF.

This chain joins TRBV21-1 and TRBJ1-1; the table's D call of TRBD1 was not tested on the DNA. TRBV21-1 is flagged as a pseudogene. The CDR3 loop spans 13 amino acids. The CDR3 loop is CASSLARGAEAFF. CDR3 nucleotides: TGTGCCAGCAGCCTCGCCAGGGGTGCTGAAGCTTTCTTT.

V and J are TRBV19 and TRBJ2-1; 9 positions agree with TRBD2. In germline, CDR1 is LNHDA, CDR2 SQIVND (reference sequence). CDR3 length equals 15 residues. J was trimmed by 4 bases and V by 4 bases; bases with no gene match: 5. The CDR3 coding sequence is TGTGCCAGTAGTAACATAGCGGGGGCATACAATGAGCAGTTCTTC. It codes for CASSNIAGAYNEQFF.

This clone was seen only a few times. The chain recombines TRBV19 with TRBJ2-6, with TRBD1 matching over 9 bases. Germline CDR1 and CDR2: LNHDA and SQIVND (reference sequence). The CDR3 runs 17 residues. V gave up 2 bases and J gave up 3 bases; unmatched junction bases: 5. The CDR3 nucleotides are TGTGCCAGTAGTATACAAGGACAGGGGAGTGGGGCCAACGTCCTGACTTTC. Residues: CASSIQGQGSGANVLTF.